This T cell receptor beta chain was found in a study of neurological immune-mediated disorders. Regarding the study as a whole: Phylogenetic grouping placed 18 of 34 multiple sclerosis patients' repertoires in one related-CDR3 cluster, a possible signature. HTLV-1-associated myelopathy ranked highest for TCR clonal expansion and multiple sclerosis lowest, beneath healthy controls.

The CDR3 loop spans 14 amino acids. Between the trimmed V and J ends, which lost 8 bases and 1 base, there was a span of 15 bases. CDR1 is SNHLY and CDR2 is FYNNEI in the germline V gene. Template-switch 5'RACE cDNA synthesis added a 10-nucleotide unique molecular identifier. TCRdb analysed the 5' RACE reads with MiXCR anew, one entry per CDR3 protein. The table lists tens of thousands of distinct CDR3 sequences, 3% to 4.5% of them singletons. There are many counts of this clonotype. Its target is unknown. The source material was PBMCs. V gene TRBV2 combines with J gene TRBJ2-7; D ambiguous. The receptor comes from a woman aged 50 to 60 with multiple sclerosis. CDR3 protein: CASLRAVLSYEQYF. The CDR3 DNA reads as TGTGCCAGCCTTCGGGCCGTCCTATCCTACGAGCAGTACTTC.